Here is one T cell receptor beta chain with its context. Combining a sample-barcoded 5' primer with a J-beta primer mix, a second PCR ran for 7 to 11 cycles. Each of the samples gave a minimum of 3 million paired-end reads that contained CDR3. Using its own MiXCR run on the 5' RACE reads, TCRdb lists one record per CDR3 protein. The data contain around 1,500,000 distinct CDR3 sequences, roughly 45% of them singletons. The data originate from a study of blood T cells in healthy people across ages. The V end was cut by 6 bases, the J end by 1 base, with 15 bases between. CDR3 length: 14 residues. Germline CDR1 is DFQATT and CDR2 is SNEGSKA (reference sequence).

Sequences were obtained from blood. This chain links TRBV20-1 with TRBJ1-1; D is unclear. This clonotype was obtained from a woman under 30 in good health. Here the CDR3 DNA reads TGCAGTGCGGGCCGGGCTCCAACGAACACTGAAGCTTTCTTT. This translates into CSAGRAPTNTEAFF.